Shown below are 32 T cell receptor beta chains from a single sample sequenced in a study of response to subunit inactivated influenza vaccine. Each CDR3 protein gets one entry after TCRdb re-called the RT-PCR reads with MiXCR. Among around 760,000 distinct CDR3 sequences listed, over 11% were seen once. The starting material was PBMCs from blood, obtained 14 days before vaccination. These receptors were obtained from a man in his fifties or sixties who received an inactivated influenza vaccine.

This clonotype has a handful of counts. The CDR3 sequence is CATSNAYPTGGNGYTF. The CDR3 DNA follows: TGTGCCACCAGCAACGCCTATCCGACAGGGGGAAATGGCTACACCTTC. This chain links TRBV15 with TRBJ1-2; 9 bases map to TRBD1. J gave up 6 bases and V 4 bases, and 12 bases lay outside the gene matches. The germline gives CDR1 LNHNV, CDR2 YYDKDF (reference sequence). The CDR3 length is 16 residues.

This clonotype was picked up a small number of times. The V gene is TRBV5-1, the J gene TRBJ2-1; TRBD1 matches 8 bases. The CDR3 covers 17 residues. In germline, CDR1 is SGHRS, CDR2 YFSETQ. J gave up 4 bases and V 3 bases, and 12 bases lay outside the gene matches. The CDR3 reads CASSSAQGATYYNEQFF. CDR3 nucleotides: TGCGCCAGCAGCTCAGCTCAGGGGGCTACGTATTACAATGAGCAGTTCTTC. The full variable domain, rest sourced from reference TRBV5-1 and TRBJ2-1, is KAGVTQTPRYLIKTRGQQVTLSCSPISGHRSVSWYQQTPGQGLQFLFEYFSETQRNKGNFPGRFSGRQFSNSRSEMNVSTLELGDSALYLCASSSAQGATYYNEQFFGPGTRLTVL.

This clonotype was detected many times. The rearrangement joins TRBV30 to TRBJ2-3; TRBD2 agrees at 10 bases. Germline CDR1 reads GTSNPN; CDR2 reads SVGIG (reference sequence). The ends lost 2 bases at V and 2 bases at J; junction bases unmatched: 7. The CDR3 covers 16 residues. The CDR3 DNA sequence: TGTGCCTGGAGTCCCAGTAGCGGGGGGCCCACAGATACGCAGTATTTT. Its protein product is CAWSPSSGGPTDTQYF.

In its sample, this clonotype was seen a few times. The J gene is TRBJ2-2, the V gene TRBV7-6; 7 bases match TRBD1. Germline CDR1 is SGHVS and CDR2 is FNYEAQ. V dropped 1 base and J dropped 6; count of bases not matched to a gene: 5. The CDR3 is made up of 15 amino acids. CDR3: CASSLDTGAAGELFF. As DNA, the CDR3 is TGTGCCAGCAGCTTAGATACAGGGGCCGCCGGGGAGCTGTTTTTT.

The chain links TRBV9 to TRBJ2-1, with D uncertain. Germline CDR1 and CDR2: SGDLS and YYNGEE. Trimming cost V 0 bases and J 7 bases, with 5 bases left between them. The CDR3 is 12 residues long. The CDR3 nucleotides read TGTGCCAGCAGCGTAGGACTGAATGAGCAGTTCTTC. Protein product: CASSVGLNEQFF.

The rearrangement uses TRBV9 and TRBJ2-1, with a weak D call TRBD2 (6 bases). The CDR3 totals 15 residues. Per the germline V gene, CDR1 is SGDLS and CDR2 is YYNGEE. Trimming stripped 3 bases from V and 4 bases from J, with 14 bases between. The CDR3 region has the DNA TGTGCCAGCAGCGCCACCGGGACTTTTTACAATGAGCAGTTCTTC. It encodes CASSATGTFYNEQFF. Full variable domain (outside the CDR3, taken from reference TRBV9 and TRBJ2-1): DSGVTQTPKHLITATGQRVTLRCSPRSGDLSVYWYQQSLDQGLQFLIQYYNGEERAKGNILERFSAQQFPDLHSELNLSSLELGDSALYFCASSATGTFYNEQFFGPGTRLTVL.

V usage is TRBV6-5 and J usage is TRBJ2-5; D is perhaps TRBD2 (5 bases). From germline, CDR1 is MNHEY and CDR2 SVGAGI. The CDR3 is 12 residues long. The V and J ends lost 2 bases and 14 bases respectively, with 15 bases between them. In DNA, the CDR3 is TGTGCCAGCAGTTACGGCTCGCAAGGACTTTACTTC. Translating gives CASSYGSQGLYF.

This clonotype was counted between two and nine times. CDR3: CASSPEGSGTGEKLFF. In DNA form, the CDR3 reads TGTGCCAGCAGCCCAGAGGGGTCTGGGACAGGGGAAAAACTGTTTTTT. This rearrangement joins TRBV7-2 to TRBJ1-4; 9 bases are shared with TRBD1. This CDR3 has 16 amino acids. In germline, CDR1 is SGHTA, CDR2 FQGNSA. Trimming took 5 bases from V and 8 from J; bases not matched to a gene: 12.

The gene calls are TRBV29-1 and TRBJ2-5; 9 nucleotides line up with TRBD2. This CDR3 spans 17 amino acids. CDR1 is SQVTM, CDR2 ANQGSEA, per germline. With 3 bases clipped from V and 1 base from J, the junction kept 12 bases outside the gene matches. The CDR3 region is CSVDHARGGPSQETQYF. For the CDR3, the DNA is TGCAGCGTTGATCATGCGCGGGGGGGCCCAAGCCAAGAGACCCAGTACTTC.

This clonotype was picked up a small number of times. V is TRBV4-2 and J is TRBJ2-5; 12 nucleotides align to TRBD2. This CDR3 spans 16 amino acids. Germline CDR1 is LGHNA and CDR2 is YNFKEQ. Trimming removed 0 bases from V and 6 bases from J; junction bases left unmatched: 5. DNA for the CDR3: TGTGCCAGCAGCCAAGATGCTAGCGGGGGGGCGAAGACCCAGTACTTC. Protein sequence: CASSQDASGGAKTQYF.

This clonotype has just a few counts. The gene calls are TRBV14 and TRBJ2-2; D unresolved. Germline CDR1 reads SGHDN; CDR2 reads FVKESK. Trimming stripped 1 base from V and 6 bases from J, with 6 bases between. The CDR3 contains 13 residues. This CDR3 is CASSQARAGELFF. For the CDR3, the DNA is TGTGCCAGCAGCCAAGCCAGAGCCGGGGAGCTGTTTTTT.

This clonotype was counted a few times. The genes are TRBV5-4 and TRBJ2-1; TRBD2 matches at 13 bases. The CDR3 contains 16 residues. V lost 0 bases to trimming and J lost 8 bases; unmatched junction nucleotides: 5. CDR1 is SGHNT and CDR2 is YYREEE in the germline V gene (reference sequence). CDR3 in DNA: TGTGCCAGCAGCTTGGGGGGACTAGCGGGGAGGGATGAGCAGTTCTTC. Protein sequence: CASSLGGLAGRDEQFF.

Ten or more counts support this clonotype. The V call is TRBV10-3, the J call TRBJ1-6, with D maybe TRBD1 (5 bases). The CDR3 length is 16 residues. Trimming left V 8 bases short and J 7 bases short, with 21 bases between. CDR1 is ENHRY and CDR2 is SYGVKD in the germline V gene. The CDR3 DNA follows: TGTGCCATCGCCCCATCCTCCGGGACTGAGAATTCACCCCTCCACTTT. This encodes CAIAPSSGTENSPLHF.

This rearrangement joins TRBV24-1 to TRBJ1-1; tentative D call: TRBD1 (5 bases). Trimming removed 6 bases from V and 4 bases from J, with 11 bases in between. The germline gives CDR1 KGHDR, CDR2 SFDVKD. The CDR3 length is 13 residues. Here the CDR3 reads CATSLRGGTEAFF. The DNA for the CDR3 is TGTGCCACCAGTCTAAGGGGTGGCACTGAAGCTTTCTTT.

The chain is built from TRBV20-1 and TRBJ2-7; D is undetermined. This CDR3 contains 15 residues. Germline-derived CDR1 and CDR2 are DFQATT and SNEGSKA (reference sequence). Trimming removed 0 bases at V and 2 bases at J, with 14 bases between. The CDR3 sequence: CSARERKGPPYEQYF. CDR3 nucleotide sequence: TGCAGTGCTAGAGAAAGGAAAGGTCCCCCCTACGAGCAGTACTTC.

This clonotype occurred a few times. The chain is built from TRBV6-5 and TRBJ2-1; 7 positions match TRBD1. CDR1 is MNHEY, CDR2 SVGAGI, per germline. The J segment lost 8 bases and the V segment lost 2 bases, leaving 9 bases of the junction unmatched. CDR3 length equals 15 residues. CDR3 region: CASSYRGPGTDEQFF. DNA of the CDR3: TGTGCCAGCAGTTACAGGGGGCCAGGGACCGATGAGCAGTTCTTC.

The V call is TRBV9, the J call TRBJ2-5; D may match TRBD1 or TRBD2 (5 bases each). CDR1 is SGDLS, CDR2 YYNGEE, per germline. The length of the CDR3 is 15 residues. Trimming removed 1 base at V and 5 bases at J, with 15 bases between. The CDR3 region is CASSVTGTAPETQYF. DNA for the CDR3: TGTGCCAGCAGCGTAACTGGGACCGCCCCGGAGACCCAGTACTTC.

This clonotype has a handful of counts. The rearrangement uses TRBV9 and TRBJ2-2; TRBD2 matches at 9 bases. Trimming removed 2 bases from V and 3 bases from J; junction bases left unmatched: 8. The CDR3 has 17 residues. Germline V gene lookup returns CDR1 SGDLS and CDR2 YYNGEE. The DNA for the CDR3 is TGTGCCAGCAGCGTTGGTCGAGGACTAGCGTACACCGGGGAGCTGTTTTTT. Amino acid sequence: CASSVGRGLAYTGELFF.

The chain links TRBV11-2 to TRBJ1-4, with TRBD1 identical over 9 bases. Germline CDR1 reads SGHAT; CDR2 reads FQNNGV. CDR3 size: 15 residues. The V segment lost 4 bases and the J segment 7 bases; nucleotides outside the gene matches: 7. The CDR3 spells CASSYYRGLGEKLFF. Here the CDR3 DNA reads TGTGCCAGCAGCTATTACAGGGGGCTGGGTGAAAAACTGTTTTTT. The full variable domain, its missing parts supplied by reference TRBV11-2 and TRBJ1-4, is EAGVAQSPRYKIIEKRQSVAFWCNPISGHATLYWYQQILGQGPKLLIQFQNNGVVDDSQLPKDRFSAERLKGVDSTLKIQPAKLEDSAVYLCASSYYRGLGEKLFFGSGTQLSVL.

The genes are TRBV28 and TRBJ2-7; 12 bases fit TRBD2. The CDR3 spans 15 residues. V lost 0 bases to trimming and J lost 4 bases; unmatched junction nucleotides: 1. The V gene's germline CDR1 is MDHEN and CDR2 SYDVKM. The CDR3 sequence: CASSLWTSGSYEQYF. Here the CDR3 DNA reads TGTGCCAGCAGTTTATGGACTAGCGGGAGTTACGAGCAGTACTTC.

This clonotype was seen more than once but under ten times. This chain joins TRBV5-1 and TRBJ2-1; no reliable D call. V lost 4 bases to trimming and J lost 8 bases, with 10 bases between them. This CDR3 spans 12 amino acids. Germline lookup yields CDR1 SGHRS and CDR2 YFSETQ. CDR3 sequence: CASSKSGYEQFF. The CDR3 nucleotides are TGCGCCAGCAGCAAAAGTGGTTATGAGCAGTTCTTC.

Only a few counts were recorded for this clonotype. The chain joins TRBV15 to TRBJ2-2; 8 nucleotides align to TRBD1. Germline trimming cut 1 base from V and 4 bases from J; bases unmatched to any gene: 8. The CDR3 is 17 residues long. In germline, CDR1 is LNHNV, CDR2 YYDKDF (reference sequence). The CDR3 DNA follows: TGTGCCACCAGCAGAGTTCAGGGGGCGTCGAGCACCGGGGAGCTGTTTTTT. This sequence encodes CATSRVQGASSTGELFF.

V and J are TRBV4-2 and TRBJ2-3, with 11 nucleotides matching TRBD2. Germline V gene lookup returns CDR1 LGHNA and CDR2 YNFKEQ. Trimming cost V 1 base and J 9 bases; bases outside gene matches: 6. The CDR3 runs 15 residues. The CDR3: CASSQGIAGGPTQYF. The CDR3 coding sequence is TGTGCCAGCAGCCAAGGAATAGCGGGGGGGCCAACGCAGTATTTT.

This clonotype has more than one count but fewer than ten. J is TRBJ1-2 and V is TRBV4-3; weak D call: TRBD1 (6 bases). Germline V CDR1 and CDR2: LGHNA, YSLEER. V was trimmed by 6 bases and J by 6 bases, leaving 20 bases between them. This CDR3 contains 15 residues. The CDR3 region is CASRDNYSGEDGYTF. CDR3 DNA sequence: TGCGCCAGCAGGGATAATTATTCAGGGGAGGATGGCTACACCTTC.

V gene TRBV24-1 combines with J gene TRBJ2-7; unclear D gene. Germline V gene data show CDR1 as KGHDR and CDR2 as SFDVKD. Trimming shortened V by 1 base and J by 1 base, and 10 bases separated the two germline ends. This CDR3 is built from 15 residues. The CDR3, as DNA: TGTGCCACCAGTGATTTTGTCGGTGGGTCCTACGAGCAGTACTTC. Its protein product is CATSDFVGGSYEQYF.

The chain joins TRBV7-2 to TRBJ1-6; TRBD1 matches 9 bases. Germline trimming cut 2 bases from V and 8 bases from J; bases unmatched to any gene: 10. The germline V gene has CDR1 SGHTA and CDR2 FQGNSA. The CDR3 extends over 17 amino acids. The CDR3 protein is CASSLTPGQGTHSPLHF. The CDR3 DNA follows: TGTGCCAGCAGCTTAACACCGGGACAGGGAACCCATTCACCCCTCCACTTT.

The chain couples TRBV10-3 to TRBJ2-7; 12 bases agree with TRBD2. This CDR3 region has 14 residues. CDR1 and CDR2 (germline): ENHRY, SYGVKD. V trimming: 4 bases; J trimming: 4 bases; junction bases outside the gene matches: 2. As DNA, the CDR3 is TGTGCCATCAGTGCGACTAGCGGGAGTTACGAGCAGTACTTC. Its protein is CAISATSGSYEQYF.

About this clonotype itself: This may be a read error: a much more frequent sequence differs by one nucleotide. The CDR3 sequence is CASSPDWPQETQYF. CDR3 coding DNA: TGTGCCAGCAGCCCGGACTGGCCACAAGAGACCCAGTACTTC. The chain has TRBV12-3 or TRBV12-4 and TRBJ2-5, with D possibly matching TRBD2 (5 bases). The CDR3 covers 14 residues. V shed 6 bases and J shed 2 bases, with 13 bases lying between them.

The V and J genes are TRBV20-1 and TRBJ2-2, with D perhaps matching TRBD1 (5 bases). V was cut by 5 bases and J by 2 bases, with 9 bases left in between. The CDR3 contains 13 residues. Germline loops: CDR1 DFQATT, CDR2 SNEGSKA (reference sequence). CDR3 protein: CSAGRANTGELFF. CDR3 nucleotides: TGCAGTGCTGGCAGGGCCAACACCGGGGAGCTGTTTTTT.

This chain connects TRBV7-8 to TRBJ2-6, with D possibly being TRBD1 (5 bases). CDR3 length equals 15 residues. The germline V gene encodes CDR1 SGHVS and CDR2 FQNEAQ. V was trimmed by 4 bases and J by 2 bases, leaving 9 bases between them. The CDR3, as DNA: TGTGCCAGCAGCTCCAGGGAAACTGGGGCCAACGTCCTGACTTTC. Residues: CASSSRETGANVLTF.

This clonotype has a single count. The chain carries TRBV19 and TRBJ2-3; D not resolved. The CDR3 contains 15 residues. Germline V gene lookup returns CDR1 LNHDA and CDR2 SQIVND (reference sequence). Trimming took off 3 bases at V and 1 base at J, with 11 bases between the two ends. DNA of the CDR3: TGTGCCAGTAGTATTGACGGATTTCGCACAGATACGCAGTATTTT. As protein: CASSIDGFRTDTQYF.

This clonotype was seen more than once but under ten times. The CDR3 sequence: CAISPGQRMNTEAFF. CDR3 coding DNA: TGTGCCATCAGCCCTGGACAGCGCATGAACACTGAAGCTTTCTTT. This rearrangement joins TRBV10-3 to TRBJ1-1, with D possibly matching TRBD1 (6 bases). Germline CDR1 ENHRY, CDR2 SYGVKD. V was shortened by 6 bases and J by 0 bases, with 14 bases between the two germline ends. The CDR3 is made up of 15 amino acids.